This T cell receptor (beta chain) originates from a study of T cell changes during pregnancy in multiple sclerosis. Generated by immunoSEQ multiplex PCR, the TCRdb table keeps only in-frame clones and is missing some. The sample has some 60,000 clones, 92% seen once. Sequencing used peripheral blood, obtained in the first trimester of pregnancy. The receptor was isolated from a female donor with multiple sclerosis, enrolled in a pregnancy study.

The CDR3 region has the DNA TGTGCCAGCAGAACCGGGGTGAACTACGAGCAGTACTTC. Residues: CASRTGVNYEQYF. This chain joins TRBV2 and TRBJ2-7; a weak D match, TRBD2 (5 bases). Per germline, CDR1 SNHLY and CDR2 FYNNEI. V lost 6 bases to trimming and J lost 3 bases, with 12 bases between them. This CDR3 comprises 13 residues.